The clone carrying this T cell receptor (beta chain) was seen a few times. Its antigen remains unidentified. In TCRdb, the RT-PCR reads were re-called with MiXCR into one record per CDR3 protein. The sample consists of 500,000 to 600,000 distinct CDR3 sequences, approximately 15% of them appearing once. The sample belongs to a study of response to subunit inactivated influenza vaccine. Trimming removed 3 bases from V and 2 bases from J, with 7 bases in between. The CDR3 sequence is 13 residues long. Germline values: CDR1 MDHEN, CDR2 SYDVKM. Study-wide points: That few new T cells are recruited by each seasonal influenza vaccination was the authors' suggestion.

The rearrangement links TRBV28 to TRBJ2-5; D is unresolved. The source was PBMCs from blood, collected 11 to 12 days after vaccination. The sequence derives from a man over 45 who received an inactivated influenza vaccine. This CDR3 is CASSFYGQETQYF. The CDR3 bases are TGTGCCAGCAGTTTTTACGGTCAAGAGACCCAGTACTTC.